These 8 T cell receptor beta chains were sequenced from one sample in a study of blood T cell repertoires in COVID-19. Measured with immunoSEQ multiplex PCR; TCRdb has only the in-frame clones, and not every one. Among tens of thousands of clones listed, about nine tenths were seen once. Sequenced: peripheral blood. The receptors shown here come from a human donor in a cohort sampled during active COVID-19.

The chain combines TRBV10-3 with TRBJ2-1, with 10 bases fitting TRBD1. J gave up 1 base and V 4 bases, and 4 bases lay outside the gene matches. CDR1 and CDR2 from the germline V gene are ENHRY and SYGVKD. The CDR3 runs 16 residues. CDR3 sequence reads: CAISGDRGRSYNEQFF. The CDR3 bases are TGTGCCATCAGTGGGGACAGGGGTCGGTCCTACAATGAGCAGTTCTTC.

V and J are TRBV5-4 and TRBJ2-3; 7 bases are a match to TRBD1. Trimming at V came to 2 bases and at J to 0 bases, leaving 3 bases not matched to a gene. Per germline, CDR1 SGHNT and CDR2 YYREEE (reference sequence). CDR3 length: 15 residues. The CDR3 DNA sequence: TGTGCCAGCAGCTTAGGACAGGAGAGCACAGATACGCAGTATTTT. It translates to CASSLGQESTDTQYF.

The chain combines TRBV28 with TRBJ1-5; tentative D call: TRBD1 (5 bases). Germline V gene sequence: CDR1 MDHEN, CDR2 SYDVKM. The V gene lost 6 bases and the J gene lost 1 base, with 19 bases spanning the gap. CDR3 length: 17 residues. CDR3: CASSPSIGGTSNQPQHF. CDR3 nucleotides: TGTGCCAGCAGCCCGTCAATCGGGGGGACCAGCAATCAGCCCCAGCATTTT.

The V call is TRBV5-1, the J call TRBJ2-7; possible D gene TRBD1, 5 bases. The V and J ends lost 2 bases and 3 bases respectively, with 12 bases between them. This CDR3 spans 14 amino acids. Germline CDR1 reads SGHRS; CDR2 reads YFSETQ. The chain's CDR3 is CASSLQDQFYEQYF. CDR3 DNA: TGCGCCAGCAGCTTACAGGACCAGTTCTACGAGCAGTACTTC.

The chain uses TRBV11-2 and TRBJ2-3; D not resolved. Germline CDR1 reads SGHAT; CDR2 reads FQNNGV. There are 14 residues in the CDR3. The V end lost 4 bases, the J end lost 6 bases, and 14 bases lay between the germline ends. This CDR3 is CASSSMTADDTQYF. The CDR3 coding sequence is TGTGCCAGCAGCTCCATGACTGCTGACGATACGCAGTATTTT.

The chain uses TRBV7-3 and TRBJ2-2, with D unclear. This CDR3 has 12 residues. Germline V CDR1 and CDR2: SGHTA, FQGTGA. Trimming shortened V by 1 base and J by 14 bases, and 11 bases separated the two germline ends. This CDR3 reads CASSLNPPFLFF. CDR3 nucleotides: TGTGCCAGCAGCTTAAATCCCCCCTTCCTGTTTTTT.

This clone was counted a single time. Written as DNA, the CDR3 is TGTGCCAGCAGGTCAGGGGTGGAGAACACTGAAGCTTTCTTT. Translating it yields CASRSGVENTEAFF. The chain couples TRBV3-1 (or the pseudogene TRBV3-2) to TRBJ1-1; tentative D call: TRBD1 (6 bases). Germline values: CDR1 LGHDT, CDR2 YNNKEL (reference sequence). The CDR3 contains 14 residues. The ends were cut back, 6 bases at V and 1 base at J, with 12 bases in the middle.

This clone was seen once. The gene calls are TRBV6-4 and TRBJ2-1; 7 bases are a match to TRBD2. This CDR3 region has 13 residues. Germline CDR1 MRHNA, CDR2 SNTAGT. V gave up 0 bases and J gave up 13 bases; unmatched junction bases: 6. The CDR3, as DNA: TGTGCCAGCAGTGACTCGATCGCGGGAGTCCAGTTCTTC. As protein: CASSDSIAGVQFF.